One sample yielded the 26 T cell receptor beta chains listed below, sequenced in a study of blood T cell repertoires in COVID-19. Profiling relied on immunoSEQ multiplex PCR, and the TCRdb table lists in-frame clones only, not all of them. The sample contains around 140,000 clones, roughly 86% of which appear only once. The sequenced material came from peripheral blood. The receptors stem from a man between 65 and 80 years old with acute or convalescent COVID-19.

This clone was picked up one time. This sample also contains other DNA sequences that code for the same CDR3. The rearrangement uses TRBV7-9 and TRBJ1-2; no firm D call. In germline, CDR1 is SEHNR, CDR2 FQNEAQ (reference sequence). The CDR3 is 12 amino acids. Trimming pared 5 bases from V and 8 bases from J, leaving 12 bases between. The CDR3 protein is CASSRDRGGYTF. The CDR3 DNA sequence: TGTGCCAGCAGCAGGGATAGAGGGGGCTACACCTTC.

The CDR3 region is CATSPAGSNQPQHF. As DNA, the CDR3 is TGTGCCACCAGCCCGGCAGGAAGCAATCAGCCCCAGCATTTT. V is TRBV15 and J is TRBJ1-5; D remains ambiguous. The CDR3 is 14 residues long. CDR1 and CDR2 (germline): LNHNV, YYDKDF (reference sequence). V lost 5 bases to trimming and J lost 1 base, with 9 bases between them.

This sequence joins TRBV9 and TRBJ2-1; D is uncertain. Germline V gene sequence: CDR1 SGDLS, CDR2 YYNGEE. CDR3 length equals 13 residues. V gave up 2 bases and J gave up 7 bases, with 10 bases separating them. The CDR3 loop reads CASSVSSKNEQFF. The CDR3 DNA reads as TGTGCCAGCAGCGTGAGTAGCAAGAATGAGCAGTTCTTC.

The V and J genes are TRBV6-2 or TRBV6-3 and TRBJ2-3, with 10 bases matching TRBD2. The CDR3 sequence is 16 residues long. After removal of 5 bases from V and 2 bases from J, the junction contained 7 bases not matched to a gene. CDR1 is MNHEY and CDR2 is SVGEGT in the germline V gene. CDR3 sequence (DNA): TGTGCCAGCAGTGTACCTAGCGGGGGAGACACAGATACGCAGTATTTT. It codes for CASSVPSGGDTDTQYF.

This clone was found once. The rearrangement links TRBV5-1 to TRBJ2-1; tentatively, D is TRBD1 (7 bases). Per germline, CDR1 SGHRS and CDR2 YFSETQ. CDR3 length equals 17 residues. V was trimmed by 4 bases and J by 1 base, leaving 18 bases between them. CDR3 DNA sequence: TGCGCCAGCAGCCCCGAACAGGGGAGGTGGTCCTACAATGAGCAGTTCTTC. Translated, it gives CASSPEQGRWSYNEQFF.

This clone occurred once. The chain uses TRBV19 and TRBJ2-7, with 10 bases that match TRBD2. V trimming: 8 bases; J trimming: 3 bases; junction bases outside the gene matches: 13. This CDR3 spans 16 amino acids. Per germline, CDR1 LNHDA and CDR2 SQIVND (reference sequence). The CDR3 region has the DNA TGTGCCAGTGCCTCTCTAGCGGGGGCCGGATTCTACGAGCAGTACTTC. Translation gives CASASLAGAGFYEQYF.

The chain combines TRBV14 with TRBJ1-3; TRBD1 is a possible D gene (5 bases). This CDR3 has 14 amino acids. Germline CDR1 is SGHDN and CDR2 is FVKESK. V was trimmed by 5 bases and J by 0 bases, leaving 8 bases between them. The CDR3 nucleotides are TGTGCCAGCAGCTCGACAGACTCTGGAAACACCATATATTTT. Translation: CASSSTDSGNTIYF.

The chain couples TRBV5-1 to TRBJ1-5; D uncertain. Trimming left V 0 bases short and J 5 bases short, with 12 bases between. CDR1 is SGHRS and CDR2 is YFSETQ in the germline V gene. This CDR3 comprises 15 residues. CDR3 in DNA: TGCGCCAGCAGCTTGGCCGGGGAAAACCATCAGCCCCAGCATTTT. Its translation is CASSLAGENHQPQHF. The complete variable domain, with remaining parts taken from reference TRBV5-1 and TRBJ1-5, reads KAGVTQTPRYLIKTRGQQVTLSCSPISGHRSVSWYQQTPGQGLQFLFEYFSETQRNKGNFPGRFSGRQFSNSRSEMNVSTLELGDSALYLCASSLAGENHQPQHFGDGTRLSIL.

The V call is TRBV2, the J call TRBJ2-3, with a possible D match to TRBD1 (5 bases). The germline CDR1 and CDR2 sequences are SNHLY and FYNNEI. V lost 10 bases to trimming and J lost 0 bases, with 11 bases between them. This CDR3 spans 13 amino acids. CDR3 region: CATTGASTDTQYF. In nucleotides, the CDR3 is TGTGCCACCACAGGTGCCAGCACAGATACGCAGTATTTT. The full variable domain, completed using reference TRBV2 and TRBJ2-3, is EPEVTQTPSHQVTQMGQEVILRCVPISNHLYFYWYRQILGQKVEFLVSFYNNEISEKSEIFDDQFSVERPDGSNFTLKIRSTKLEDSAMYFCATTGASTDTQYFGPGTRLTVL.

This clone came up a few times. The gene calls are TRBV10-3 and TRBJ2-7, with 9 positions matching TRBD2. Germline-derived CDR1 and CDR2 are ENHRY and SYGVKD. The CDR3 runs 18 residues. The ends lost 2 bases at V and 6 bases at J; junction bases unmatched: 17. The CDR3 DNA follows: TGTGCCATCAGTGAGCGTGGGAATAGCGGGAGCTTATTATCCGAGCAGTACTTC. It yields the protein CAISERGNSGSLLSEQYF.

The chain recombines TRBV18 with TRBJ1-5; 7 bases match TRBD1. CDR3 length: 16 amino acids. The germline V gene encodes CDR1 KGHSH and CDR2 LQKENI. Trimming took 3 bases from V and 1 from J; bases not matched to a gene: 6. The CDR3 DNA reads TGTGCCAGCTCACCCCGGACGGGACAGAGCAATCAGCCCCAGCATTTT. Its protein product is CASSPRTGQSNQPQHF.

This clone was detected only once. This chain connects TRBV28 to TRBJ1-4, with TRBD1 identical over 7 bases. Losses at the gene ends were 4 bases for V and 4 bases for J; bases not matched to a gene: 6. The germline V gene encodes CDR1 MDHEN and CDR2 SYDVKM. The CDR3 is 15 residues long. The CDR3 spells CASSSGQALNEKLFF. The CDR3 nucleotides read TGTGCCAGCAGTTCCGGACAGGCGCTTAATGAAAAACTGTTTTTT.

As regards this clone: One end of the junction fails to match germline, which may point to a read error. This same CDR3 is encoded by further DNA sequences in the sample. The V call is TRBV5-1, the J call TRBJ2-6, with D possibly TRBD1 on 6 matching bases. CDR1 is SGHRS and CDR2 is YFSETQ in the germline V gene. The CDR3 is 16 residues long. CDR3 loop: CASSSGVRSGANVLTF. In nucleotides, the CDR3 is TGTGCCAGCAGCTCAGGGGTAAGATCTGGGGCCAACGTCCTGACTTTC.

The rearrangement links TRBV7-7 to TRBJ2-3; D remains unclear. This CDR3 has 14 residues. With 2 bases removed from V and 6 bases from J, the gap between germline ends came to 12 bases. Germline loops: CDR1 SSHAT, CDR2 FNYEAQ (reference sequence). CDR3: CASSLSSVRDTQYF. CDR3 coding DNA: TGTGCCAGCAGCTTAAGCAGCGTGAGGGATACGCAGTATTTT. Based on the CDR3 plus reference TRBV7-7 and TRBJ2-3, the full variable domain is GAGVSQSPRYKVTKRGQDVTLRCDPISSHATLYWYQQALGQGPEFLTYFNYEAQPDKSGLPSDRFSAERPEGSISTLTIQRTEQRDSAMYRCASSLSSVRDTQYFGPGTRLTVL.

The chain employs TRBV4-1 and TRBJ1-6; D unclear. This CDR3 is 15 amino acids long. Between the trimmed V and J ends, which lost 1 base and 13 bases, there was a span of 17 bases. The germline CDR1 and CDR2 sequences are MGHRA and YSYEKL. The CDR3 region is CASSQVEWEFGPLHF. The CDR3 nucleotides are TGCGCCAGCAGCCAAGTTGAATGGGAGTTCGGGCCCCTCCACTTT.

The CDR3 bases are TGTGCCAGCAGCTTAGCAGGACAGCGCTCTGGAAACACCATATATTTT. This sequence encodes CASSLAGQRSGNTIYF. This chain connects TRBV7-9 to TRBJ1-3; possible D gene TRBD1, 6 bases. From germline, CDR1 is SEHNR and CDR2 FQNEAQ (reference sequence). The V end lost 0 bases, the J end lost 0 bases, and 9 bases lay between the germline ends. The CDR3 spans 16 residues.

The CDR3 region has the DNA TGTGCCAGTACCTCCCGAGCCTCTGGGGCCAACGTCCTGACTTTC. Protein: CASTSRASGANVLTF. The chain links TRBV19 to TRBJ2-6, with D uncertain. The CDR3 extends over 15 amino acids. The V and J ends lost 7 bases and 0 bases respectively, with 10 bases between them. CDR1 LNHDA and CDR2 SQIVND come from the germline V gene (reference sequence).

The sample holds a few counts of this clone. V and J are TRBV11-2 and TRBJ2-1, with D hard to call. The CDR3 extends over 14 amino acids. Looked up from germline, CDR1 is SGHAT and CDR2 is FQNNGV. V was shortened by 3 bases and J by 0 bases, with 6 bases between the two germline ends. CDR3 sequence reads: CASSFYGSYNEQFF. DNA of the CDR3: TGTGCCAGCAGCTTCTACGGCTCCTACAATGAGCAGTTCTTC.

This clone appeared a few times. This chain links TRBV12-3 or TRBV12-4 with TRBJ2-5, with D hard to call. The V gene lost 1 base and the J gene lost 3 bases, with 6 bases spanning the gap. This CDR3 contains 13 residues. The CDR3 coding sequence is TGTGCCAGCAGTTTAGGGCTGGAAGAGACCCAGTACTTC. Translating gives CASSLGLEETQYF.

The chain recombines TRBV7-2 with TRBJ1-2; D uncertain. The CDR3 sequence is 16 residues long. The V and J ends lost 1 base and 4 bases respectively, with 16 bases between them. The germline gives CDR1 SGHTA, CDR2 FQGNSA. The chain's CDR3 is CASSLDSTRLLYGYTF. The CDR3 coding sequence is TGTGCCAGCAGCTTAGATTCGACAAGGCTACTCTATGGCTACACCTTC. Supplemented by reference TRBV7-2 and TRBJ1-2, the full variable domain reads GAGVSQSPSNKVTEKGKDVELRCDPISGHTALYWYRQSLGQGLEFLIYFQGNSAPDKSGLPSDRFSAERTGGSVSTLTIQRTQQEDSAVYLCASSLDSTRLLYGYTFGSGTRLTVV.

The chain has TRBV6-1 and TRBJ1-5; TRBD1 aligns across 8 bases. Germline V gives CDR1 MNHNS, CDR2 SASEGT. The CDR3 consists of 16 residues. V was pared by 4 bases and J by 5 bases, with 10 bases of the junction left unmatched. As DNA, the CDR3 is TGTGCCAGCAGTGGGGGGGCAGGGGGCATATATCAGCCCCAGCATTTT. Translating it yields CASSGGAGGIYQPQHF.

CDR3 in DNA: TGTGCCAGTAGTGAGGGGACAGGGGGCGGTCTCACTGAAGCTTTCTTT. It translates to CASSEGTGGGLTEAFF. The gene calls are TRBV19 and TRBJ1-1; 12 nucleotides match TRBD1. The CDR3 runs 16 residues. With V trimmed by 5 bases and J by 4 bases, 8 bases remained unmatched. CDR1 is LNHDA, CDR2 SQIVND, per germline (reference sequence). The variable domain in full, with the rest retrieved from reference TRBV19 and TRBJ1-1, is DGGITQSPKYLFRKEGQNVTLSCEQNLNHDAMYWYRQDPGQGLRLIYYSQIVNDFQKGDIAEGYSVSREKKESFPLTVTSAQKNPTAFYLCASSEGTGGGLTEAFFGQGTRLTVV.

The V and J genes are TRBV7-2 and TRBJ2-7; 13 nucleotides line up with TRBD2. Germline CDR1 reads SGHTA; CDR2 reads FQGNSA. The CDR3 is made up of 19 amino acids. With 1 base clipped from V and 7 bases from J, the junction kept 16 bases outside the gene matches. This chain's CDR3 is CASSLGGGLAGVGTNEQYF. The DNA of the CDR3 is TGTGCCAGCAGCTTAGGGGGTGGACTAGCGGGAGTTGGGACTAATGAGCAGTACTTC.

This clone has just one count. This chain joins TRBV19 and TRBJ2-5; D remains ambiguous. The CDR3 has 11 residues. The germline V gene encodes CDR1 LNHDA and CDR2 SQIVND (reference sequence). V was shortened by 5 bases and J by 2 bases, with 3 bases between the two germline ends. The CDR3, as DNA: TGTGCCAGTAGTCGTCAAGAGACCCAGTACTTC. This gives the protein CASSRQETQYF.

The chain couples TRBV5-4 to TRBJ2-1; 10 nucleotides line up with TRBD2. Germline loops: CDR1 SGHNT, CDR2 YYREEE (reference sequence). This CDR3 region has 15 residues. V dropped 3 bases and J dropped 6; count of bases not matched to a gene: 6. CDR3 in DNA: TGTGCCAGCAGCTCCGCGGCTAGCGGGAGCAATGAGCAGTTCTTC. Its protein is CASSSAASGSNEQFF.

Written as DNA, the CDR3 is TGTGCCTGGAGTTCCGGGACTAGTTTTTACAATGAGCAGTTCTTC. It is translated as CAWSSGTSFYNEQFF. The chain has TRBV30 and TRBJ2-1, with 8 nucleotides matching TRBD2. The V segment lost 2 bases and the J segment 4 bases; nucleotides outside the gene matches: 7. Germline V gene data show CDR1 as GTSNPN and CDR2 as SVGIG (reference sequence). The CDR3 is 15 residues long.